The 24 T cell receptor beta chains in this list originate from one sample, sequenced in a study of blood T cell repertoires in COVID-19 (dated by TCRdb to about 2020). The library was obtained by the immunoSEQ multiplex PCR assay. The clones in this table, taken by TCRdb from immuneACCESS, are in-frame only. Not every clone is retained; where verified, under half of the shortfall comes from an unresolved V gene, and the cause of the rest is unknown. The sample includes about 81,000 clones, with about nine tenths observed a single time. The biggest ten clones account for less than 15% of the sample. The sequencing sample was made of peripheral blood. Source of these receptors: a man between 65 and 85 years old with active or convalescent COVID-19.

This clone appeared a single time. The rearrangement joins TRBV7-6 to TRBJ1-1; D might be TRBD1 (5 bases). The CDR3 spans 12 residues. Trimming stripped 5 bases from V and 6 bases from J, with 10 bases between. Germline assignment: CDR1 SGHVS and CDR2 FNYEAQ. The CDR3 DNA follows: TGTGCCAGCAGCCCAGGGAAATCTGAAGCTTTCTTT. Translation gives CASSPGKSEAFF.

This chain joins TRBV24-1 and TRBJ1-4, with TRBD1 matching 7 bases. Germline CDR1 is KGHDR and CDR2 is SFDVKD. V shed 4 bases, J shed 5 bases, and the junction held 6 bases outside the gene matches. The CDR3 consists of 15 residues. CDR3 loop: CATSDPTGRNEKLFF. CDR3 DNA sequence: TGTGCCACCAGTGACCCGACAGGGAGGAATGAAAAACTGTTTTTT.

The chain combines TRBV6-5 with TRBJ2-5, with 9 bases fitting TRBD1. Germline loops: CDR1 MNHEY, CDR2 SVGAGI. Losses at the gene ends were 0 bases for V and 4 bases for J; bases not matched to a gene: 0. CDR3 length: 14 amino acids. The CDR3, as DNA: TGTGCCAGCAGTTACTCGGGACAGGGAGAGACCCAGTACTTC. Its translation is CASSYSGQGETQYF.

This clone was seen just once. V gene TRBV7-2 combines with J gene TRBJ2-7; D remains ambiguous. CDR1 and CDR2 (germline): SGHTA, FQGNSA. The CDR3 contains 15 residues. V lost 1 base and J lost 1, with 11 bases in between. The CDR3 DNA is TGTGCCAGCAGCTTAGGCGGAGACCCATCCTACGAGCAGTACTTC. It encodes CASSLGGDPSYEQYF.

The chain carries TRBV18 and TRBJ1-4; the D is unclear. CDR1 and CDR2 from the germline V gene are KGHSH and LQKENI. V lost 6 bases, J lost 0 bases, and 14 bases lay in between. This CDR3 is built from 16 residues. The CDR3 DNA follows: TGTGCCAGCTCCCAAACAACCGCTGCAACTAATGAAAAACTGTTTTTT. Translation: CASSQTTAATNEKLFF.

V usage is TRBV9 and J usage is TRBJ2-7, with TRBD2 as a possible D gene (6 bases). The CDR3 contains 16 residues. The V end lost 4 bases, the J end lost 4 bases, and 21 bases lay between the germline ends. Germline-derived CDR1 and CDR2 are SGDLS and YYNGEE. The CDR3 coding sequence is TGTGCCAGCAGCCCTAGACTAGACCCTTGGGGGTACGAGCAGTACTTC. It yields the protein CASSPRLDPWGYEQYF.

The chain carries TRBV10-3 and TRBJ1-5, with D perhaps matching TRBD1 (5 bases). The CDR3 is 16 amino acids. Trimming removed 2 bases from V and 0 bases from J, with 11 bases in between. The germline CDR1 and CDR2 sequences are ENHRY and SYGVKD. The CDR3 nucleotides are TGTGCCATCAGTGAGAATAGGGGAGGTAGCAATCAGCCCCAGCATTTT. Protein sequence: CAISENRGGSNQPQHF.

The V and J genes are TRBV19 and TRBJ1-4; D not certain. This CDR3 has 12 amino acids. V was trimmed by 0 bases and J by 10 bases, leaving 6 bases between them. Germline V gene data show CDR1 as LNHDA and CDR2 as SQIVND (reference sequence). The CDR3 bases are TGTGCCAGTAGTATAGATCGTCGAAAACTGTTTTTT. This encodes CASSIDRRKLFF.

V gene TRBV5-1 combines with J gene TRBJ2-3, with 12 bases fitting TRBD2. This CDR3 spans 15 amino acids. Losses at the gene ends were 4 bases for V and 4 bases for J; bases not matched to a gene: 4. CDR1 is SGHRS and CDR2 is YFSETQ in the germline V gene. The DNA of the CDR3 is TGCGCCAGCAGCGTGGCTAGCGGGGGGGCAGATACGCAGTATTTT. The encoded protein is CASSVASGGADTQYF. The whole variable domain, remainder taken from reference TRBV5-1 and TRBJ2-3, is KAGVTQTPRYLIKTRGQQVTLSCSPISGHRSVSWYQQTPGQGLQFLFEYFSETQRNKGNFPGRFSGRQFSNSRSEMNVSTLELGDSALYLCASSVASGGADTQYFGPGTRLTVL.

V and J are TRBV5-1 and TRBJ1-1; D remains unclear. This CDR3 is 13 amino acids long. Germline values: CDR1 SGHRS, CDR2 YFSETQ. Deletions cut 5 bases from V and 0 bases from J, with 8 bases between. Here the CDR3 DNA reads TGCGCCAGCAGATCCGAGATGAACACTGAAGCTTTCTTT. This encodes CASRSEMNTEAFF.

J is TRBJ2-1 and V is TRBV5-1; TRBD2 matches 8 bases. The V segment lost 1 base and the J segment 7 bases; nucleotides outside the gene matches: 7. The length of the CDR3 is 15 residues. Germline V lookup: CDR1 SGHRS, CDR2 YFSETQ. The CDR3 coding sequence is TGCGCCAGCAGCTTGTCGGCGGGGGGCCCAAATGAGCAGTTCTTC. As protein: CASSLSAGGPNEQFF.

This clone was seen a handful of times. This sequence joins TRBV10-3 and TRBJ1-2; 7 nucleotides agree with TRBD1. V gave up 8 bases and J gave up 6 bases; unmatched junction bases: 9. Germline CDR1 is ENHRY and CDR2 is SYGVKD. CDR3 length equals 13 residues. The CDR3 loop reads CAIWSRGEDGYTF. CDR3 coding DNA: TGTGCCATCTGGAGCAGGGGGGAGGATGGCTACACCTTC.

The chain joins TRBV6-5 to TRBJ2-7, with a possible D match to TRBD1 (6 bases). Trimming shortened V by 2 bases and J by 2 bases, and 10 bases separated the two germline ends. This CDR3 comprises 14 residues. Germline V lookup: CDR1 MNHEY, CDR2 SVGAGI. The CDR3 reads CASSYETGPYEQYF. CDR3 bases: TGTGCCAGCAGTTACGAGACAGGCCCCTACGAGCAGTACTTC.

This clone was observed once. The chain joins TRBV6-1 to TRBJ2-7; no clear D gene. Germline V gives CDR1 MNHNS, CDR2 SASEGT. V dropped 3 bases and J dropped 2 bases, with 17 bases sitting between them. This CDR3 contains 16 residues. DNA of the CDR3: TGTGCCAGCAGTGAGCTCCCAAGCGAGAAACCCTACGAGCAGTACTTC. Translating it yields CASSELPSEKPYEQYF.

The chain links TRBV18 to TRBJ1-1, with D perhaps matching TRBD1 (5 bases). This CDR3 spans 14 amino acids. The germline CDR1 and CDR2 sequences are KGHSH and LQKENI. V lost 3 bases to trimming and J lost 4 bases, with 12 bases between them. The CDR3 DNA is TGTGCCAGCTCACCGCGTCAGGGTAGCACTGAAGCTTTCTTT. Translation gives CASSPRQGSTEAFF.

This rearrangement joins TRBV5-1 to TRBJ1-1; 8 nucleotides line up with TRBD1. J lost 4 bases, V lost 4 bases, and 12 bases had no gene match. CDR3 length: 16 residues. Germline assignment: CDR1 SGHRS and CDR2 YFSETQ. The CDR3 nucleotides read TGCGCCAGCAGCCCCTCGGCCGGACAGGGAGGCACTGAAGCTTTCTTT. Amino acids: CASSPSAGQGGTEAFF.

The V and J genes are TRBV5-1 and TRBJ1-5, with TRBD1 matching 9 bases. The V and J ends lost 4 bases and 4 bases, in that order; junction bases with no gene match: 6. CDR3 length: 15 residues. Germline V gene sequence: CDR1 SGHRS, CDR2 YFSETQ. The CDR3: CASSLTGGGNQPQHF. CDR3 in DNA: TGCGCCAGCAGCCTGACAGGGGGTGGGAATCAGCCCCAGCATTTT.

In its sample, this clone was seen a few times. V gene TRBV2 combines with J gene TRBJ2-3; D may be TRBD1 (6 bases). V dropped 3 bases and J dropped 0 bases, with 19 bases sitting between them. Per the germline V gene, CDR1 is SNHLY and CDR2 is FYNNEI. The CDR3 has 18 residues. CDR3: CASSDSGSRGSSTDTQYF. CDR3 nucleotide sequence: TGTGCCAGCAGTGATTCTGGTTCGAGGGGGTCTAGCACAGATACGCAGTATTTT.

V is TRBV27 and J is TRBJ2-7; 7 bases agree with TRBD1. V was clipped by 2 bases and J by 4 bases; unmatched bases: 5. CDR1 MNHEY and CDR2 SMNVEV come from the germline V gene (reference sequence). This CDR3 has 14 amino acids. CDR3 protein: CASSLKGQTYEQYF. CDR3 DNA: TGTGCCAGCAGTTTAAAGGGACAGACTTACGAGCAGTACTTC.

The rearrangement uses TRBV15 and TRBJ2-2; D ambiguous. The CDR3 contains 16 residues. Germline lookup yields CDR1 LNHNV and CDR2 YYDKDF (reference sequence). V lost 0 bases and J lost 3, with 11 bases in between. CDR3: CATSRDPLGDTGELFF. The CDR3 coding sequence is TGTGCCACCAGCAGAGATCCCCTAGGAGACACCGGGGAGCTGTTTTTT.

The chain combines TRBV12-3 or TRBV12-4 with TRBJ2-3, with D possibly being TRBD2 (5 bases). The V gene lost 2 bases and the J gene lost 5 bases, with 8 bases spanning the gap. There are 13 residues in the CDR3. The CDR3 here is CASSLSAGDTQYF. The DNA for the CDR3 is TGTGCCAGCAGTTTATCGGCGGGAGATACGCAGTATTTT.

This clone appeared a single time. J is TRBJ1-5 and V is TRBV7-8; no reliable D call. The CDR3 has 16 residues. Germline assignment: CDR1 SGHVS and CDR2 FQNEAQ. The V end was cut by 1 base, the J end by 0 bases, with 10 bases between. The CDR3 DNA follows: TGTGCCAGCAGCTTAGTTGCGGGGTATAGCAATCAGCCCCAGCATTTT. It specifies CASSLVAGYSNQPQHF.

The rearrangement links TRBV28 to TRBJ1-4; 12 bases are a match to TRBD1. The CDR3 contains 15 residues. Trimming at V came to 8 bases and at J to 8 bases, leaving 9 bases not matched to a gene. Germline V gives CDR1 MDHEN, CDR2 SYDVKM. CDR3 sequence: CASSGQGALREKLFF. CDR3 coding DNA: TGTGCCAGCTCGGGACAGGGGGCGCTTAGGGAAAAACTGTTTTTT. Drawing the rest from reference TRBV28 and TRBJ1-4, the complete variable domain is DVKVTQSSRYLVKRTGEKVFLECVQDMDHENMFWYRQDPGLGLRLIYFSYDVKMKEKGDIPEGYSVSREKKERFSLILESASTNQTSMYLCASSGQGALREKLFFGSGTQLSVL.

This clone was counted a few times. The V gene is TRBV12-3 or TRBV12-4, the J gene TRBJ1-1; D is undetermined. CDR3 length equals 12 residues. Trimming shortened V by 6 bases and J by 3 bases, and 8 bases separated the two germline ends. The CDR3 bases are TGTGCCAGCAGGAGGGTGGACACTGAAGCTTTCTTT. This gives the protein CASRRVDTEAFF.